Following are 27 T cell receptor beta chains from one sample sequenced in a study of identical twins. In TCRdb, the 5' RACE reads were re-called with MiXCR into one record per CDR3 protein. The table shows about 530,000 distinct CDR3 sequences, with 15% occurring only once. These data also formed part of another study, on yellow fever vaccine responses in identical twins.

Sequenced sample: CD4+ T cells sorted from blood. The receptors here all came from a woman younger than 35 in good health.

The chain combines TRBV11-2 with TRBJ2-2; 11 nucleotides agree with TRBD2. V shed 3 bases, J shed 3 bases, and the junction held 3 bases outside the gene matches. The CDR3 runs to 16 residues. Germline CDR1 SGHAT, CDR2 FQNNGV. The CDR3: CASSFSGGEHTGELFF. The CDR3 region has the DNA TGTGCCAGCAGCTTTAGCGGGGGGGAACACACCGGGGAGCTGTTTTTT.

The chain has TRBV4-1 and TRBJ2-1, with 14 bases identical to TRBD2. The CDR3 spans 21 residues. In germline, CDR1 is MGHRA, CDR2 YSYEKL. V lost 6 bases and J lost 4; bases outside the gene matches: 20. This CDR3 is CASRRVSGLAGVGALYNEQFF. The CDR3 nucleotides read TGCGCCAGCAGGAGAGTTTCGGGACTAGCGGGAGTAGGGGCCCTTTACAATGAGCAGTTCTTC.

The chain links TRBV12-3 or TRBV12-4 to TRBJ2-5, with D maybe TRBD2 (5 bases). This CDR3 comprises 14 residues. Trimming shortened V by 6 bases and J by 2 bases, and 13 bases separated the two germline ends. The CDR3 DNA follows: TGTGCCAGCAGCACCGGGGTCTTTCAAGAGACCCAGTACTTC. Its translation: CASSTGVFQETQYF.

A few counts support this clonotype. The chain has TRBV20-1 and TRBJ2-2; D gene ambiguous. Per germline, CDR1 DFQATT and CDR2 SNEGSKA (reference sequence). The CDR3 extends over 14 amino acids. Deletions cut 4 bases from V and 0 bases from J, with 9 bases between. CDR3 sequence reads: CSAKTDANTGELFF. CDR3 nucleotides: TGCAGTGCTAAGACTGACGCGAACACCGGGGAGCTGTTTTTT.

The V gene is TRBV20-1, the J gene TRBJ2-3; 9 bases fit TRBD2. The CDR3 totals 14 residues. Germline CDR1 reads DFQATT; CDR2 reads SNEGSKA (reference sequence). The CDR3, as DNA: TGCAGGATTAGCGGGAGAGATAGCACAGATACGCAGTATTTT. Residues: CRISGRDSTDTQYF.

This clonotype was observed a few times. The chain combines TRBV9 with TRBJ1-6; D is possibly TRBD1 (6 bases). The V and J ends lost 4 bases and 14 bases respectively, with 19 bases between them. Per germline, CDR1 SGDLS and CDR2 YYNGEE. The CDR3 consists of 14 residues. The CDR3 region has the DNA TGTGCCAGCAGCACGTCCGGGACACTTCTTTCCCTCCACTTT. Amino acid sequence: CASSTSGTLLSLHF.

The V gene is TRBV6-1, the J gene TRBJ2-7; 8 positions agree with TRBD2. The germline CDR1 and CDR2 sequences are MNHNS and SASEGT. This CDR3 has 16 amino acids. Losses at the gene ends were 8 bases for V and 0 bases for J; bases not matched to a gene: 12. The CDR3 DNA sequence: TGTGCCAGCTCTCCCTTGACTAGCGTAAGCTCCTACGAGCAGTACTTC. This translates into CASSPLTSVSSYEQYF.

This clonotype has a count of ten or more. The rearrangement links TRBV12-3 or TRBV12-4 to TRBJ2-5, with D possibly TRBD2 on 5 matching bases. V shed 6 bases and J shed 5 bases, with 13 bases lying between them. This CDR3 has 13 residues. The CDR3 protein is CASSRAGPETQYF. For the CDR3, the DNA is TGTGCCAGCAGCCGGGCGGGTCCGGAGACCCAGTACTTC.

In this sample, this clonotype turned up a few times. V usage is TRBV5-1 and J usage is TRBJ2-5, with D possibly matching TRBD2 (5 bases). Germline CDR1 and CDR2: SGHRS and YFSETQ. CDR3 length: 14 amino acids. The germline V and J ends were trimmed by 6 bases and 0 bases, with 12 bases remaining between them. CDR3 region: CASMGDVYQETQYF. The CDR3 region has the DNA TGCGCCAGCATGGGAGACGTGTACCAAGAGACCCAGTACTTC. Full variable domain (remainder filled in from reference TRBV5-1 and TRBJ2-5): KAGVTQTPRYLIKTRGQQVTLSCSPISGHRSVSWYQQTPGQGLQFLFEYFSETQRNKGNFPGRFSGRQFSNSRSEMNVSTLELGDSALYLCASMGDVYQETQYFGPGTRLLVL.

The gene calls are TRBV12-3 or TRBV12-4 and TRBJ1-2; TRBD1 might be the D (5 bases). The V and J ends lost 2 bases and 7 bases respectively, with 23 bases between them. The CDR3 consists of 17 residues. CDR3 coding DNA: TGTGCCAGCAGTTTAAGGGCGACAGAGGCGTCTTGGGCTGGCTACACCTTC. It specifies CASSLRATEASWAGYTF.

This clonotype was counted a few times. The J gene is TRBJ1-1, the V gene TRBV5-6; 7 positions agree with TRBD1. Germline trimming cut 3 bases from V and 1 base from J; bases unmatched to any gene: 6. The CDR3 is made up of 15 amino acids. Germline CDR1 reads SGHDT; CDR2 reads YYEEEE. The CDR3: CASSSGDRENTEAFF. The CDR3 region has the DNA TGTGCCAGCAGCTCAGGCGACAGGGAGAACACTGAAGCTTTCTTT.

The chain combines TRBV27 with TRBJ1-2; D unclear. Germline V gives CDR1 MNHEY, CDR2 SMNVEV (reference sequence). V lost 5 bases, J lost 3 bases, and 16 bases lay in between. The CDR3 has 15 residues. The CDR3: CASSPGPYYYYGYTF. The CDR3 DNA reads as TGTGCCAGCAGTCCCGGCCCCTATTATTACTATGGCTACACCTTC.

This clonotype was seen only a few times. The chain combines TRBV20-1 with TRBJ2-3, with D possibly TRBD2 on 6 matching bases. Trimming stripped 0 bases from V and 3 bases from J, with 16 bases between. The CDR3 is 16 amino acids. Germline-derived CDR1 and CDR2 are DFQATT and SNEGSKA (reference sequence). The CDR3 spells CSARDFAGSNTDTQYF. In nucleotides, the CDR3 is TGCAGTGCTAGAGATTTTGCGGGGTCCAATACAGATACGCAGTATTTT.

This rearrangement joins TRBV10-2 to TRBJ2-7; no definite D call. Germline CDR1 WSHSY, CDR2 SAAADI. The CDR3 covers 12 residues. V lost 6 bases, J lost 4 bases, and 10 bases lay in between. The CDR3 reads CASRSDLYEQYF. The CDR3 DNA sequence: TGCGCCAGCAGATCTGACTTATACGAGCAGTACTTC.

This clonotype was found a few times. The CDR3: CSARDEIAEQFF. In DNA form, the CDR3 reads TGCAGTGCTAGAGACGAGATAGCGGAGCAGTTCTTC. V is TRBV20-1 and J is TRBJ2-1, with D possibly being TRBD2 (5 bases). The germline V gene encodes CDR1 DFQATT and CDR2 SNEGSKA (reference sequence). This CDR3 has 12 residues. V lost 0 bases, J lost 10 bases, and 10 bases lay in between.

This clonotype was observed a handful of times. The chain joins TRBV20-1 to TRBJ1-2; 8 positions match TRBD1. The germline V gene encodes CDR1 DFQATT and CDR2 SNEGSKA (reference sequence). This CDR3 comprises 16 residues. The junction had 17 bases not matched to a gene; V was cut back by 6 bases and J by 5 bases. CDR3 coding DNA: TGCAGTGCCCGAAGGACAGGGCAATCAACCTCTTATGGCTACACCTTC. The encoded protein is CSARRTGQSTSYGYTF.

This clonotype was seen only a few times. The chain links TRBV5-1 to TRBJ1-1; D is perhaps TRBD1 (5 bases). V was pared by 3 bases and J by 4 bases, with 22 bases between. The CDR3 contains 17 residues. Germline V gene lookup returns CDR1 SGHRS and CDR2 YFSETQ. This CDR3 is CASSSSGFRAGGTEAFF. In DNA, the CDR3 is TGCGCCAGCAGCTCCTCGGGGTTTCGGGCTGGGGGCACTGAAGCTTTCTTT.

This clonotype appeared a few times. This chain links TRBV5-5 with TRBJ1-2; weak D call: TRBD1 (5 bases). CDR3 length: 15 residues. Trimming took 0 bases from V and 4 from J, leaving 13 bases between them. The V gene's germline CDR1 is SGHKS and CDR2 YYEKEE (reference sequence). The CDR3 loop is CASSLALTETYGYTF. CDR3 sequence (DNA): TGTGCCAGCAGCTTGGCCTTGACAGAAACCTATGGCTACACCTTC.

This clonotype was seen more than once but under ten times. The V and J genes are TRBV11-2 and TRBJ2-1; D possibly corresponds to TRBD1 (5 bases). Trimming left V 2 bases short and J 4 bases short, with 12 bases between. There are 15 residues in the CDR3. From germline, CDR1 is SGHAT and CDR2 FQNNGV. CDR3 amino acids: CASSLSAQEYNEQFF. For the CDR3, the DNA is TGTGCCAGCAGCTTAAGCGCACAGGAGTACAATGAGCAGTTCTTC.

This clonotype was recorded a few times. The rearrangement links TRBV10-3 to TRBJ2-1; 10 bases align to TRBD2. Germline assignment: CDR1 ENHRY and CDR2 SYGVKD. This CDR3 comprises 17 residues. V was pared by 4 bases and J by 1 base, with 7 bases of the junction left unmatched. CDR3 sequence: CAISAVSGGPSYNEQFF. CDR3 bases: TGTGCCATCAGTGCGGTTAGCGGGGGGCCTTCCTACAATGAGCAGTTCTTC.

The genes are TRBV7-2 and TRBJ2-7; D is uncertain. Trimming took 2 bases from V and 0 from J, leaving 8 bases between them. Per the germline V gene, CDR1 is SGHTA and CDR2 is FQGNSA. CDR3 length: 14 amino acids. The CDR3, as DNA: TGTGCCAGCAGCTTAATGACGAACTCCTACGAGCAGTACTTC. It is translated as CASSLMTNSYEQYF.

The sample holds a few counts of this clonotype. This chain links TRBV20-1 with TRBJ2-7, with TRBD2 identical over 9 bases. The germline CDR1 and CDR2 sequences are DFQATT and SNEGSKA (reference sequence). V lost 1 base to trimming and J lost 0 bases; unmatched junction nucleotides: 4. The CDR3 sequence is 15 residues long. For the CDR3, the DNA is TGCAGTGCTAGAGCGACTAGCGGCCTCTCCTACGAGCAGTACTTC. It translates to CSARATSGLSYEQYF.

V gene TRBV5-1 combines with J gene TRBJ2-7; D gene uncertain. Per the germline V gene, CDR1 is SGHRS and CDR2 is YFSETQ. Trimming pared 4 bases from V and 0 bases from J, leaving 11 bases between. The CDR3 has 14 amino acids. The CDR3 region is CASSPHVGSYEQYF. For the CDR3, the DNA is TGCGCCAGCAGCCCCCACGTAGGCTCCTACGAGCAGTACTTC.

J is TRBJ2-5 and V is TRBV19; TRBD2 matches 7 bases. V shed 2 bases, J shed 2 bases, and the junction held 2 bases outside the gene matches. Germline values: CDR1 LNHDA, CDR2 SQIVND (reference sequence). The CDR3 runs to 14 residues. CDR3 sequence: CASSIRGVQETQYF. DNA of the CDR3: TGTGCCAGTAGTATACGGGGGGTTCAAGAGACCCAGTACTTC.

The table lists this clonotype with a few counts. The CDR3 nucleotides read TGTGCCAGCAGCTTAGGCTGGGCTCCCCTCCCCTACGAGCAGTACGTC. This gives the protein CASSLGWAPLPYEQYV. The rearrangement links TRBV7-2 to TRBJ2-7; D unresolved. Trimming took 1 base from V and 2 from J, leaving 15 bases between them. The CDR3 extends over 16 amino acids. Germline-derived CDR1 and CDR2 are SGHTA and FQGNSA.

The J gene is TRBJ2-1, the V gene TRBV12-3 or TRBV12-4, with no clear D. The CDR3 is made up of 13 amino acids. The germline V and J ends were trimmed by 5 bases and 9 bases, with 14 bases remaining between them. The CDR3 sequence is CASSHAPRGEQFF. The CDR3 nucleotides are TGTGCCAGCAGTCATGCCCCGCGAGGTGAGCAGTTCTTC.

The chain links TRBV19 to TRBJ1-5, with D unclear. The germline V gene encodes CDR1 LNHDA and CDR2 SQIVND (reference sequence). V was shortened by 5 bases and J by 0 bases, with 8 bases between the two germline ends. The CDR3 runs 14 residues. CDR3: CASSEGFSNQPQHF. The CDR3 DNA reads TGTGCCAGTAGTGAGGGATTTAGCAATCAGCCCCAGCATTTT.